This T cell receptor (beta chain) is from a study of identical twins. Trimming removed 3 bases from V and 6 bases from J; junction bases left unmatched: 1. The CDR3 has 13 amino acids. Germline V gene sequence: CDR1 PRHDT, CDR2 FYEKMQ (reference sequence). MiXCR, applied by TCRdb to the 5' RACE reads, yields one record per CDR3 protein. Of 1.5 million or so distinct CDR3 sequences in the sample, about 32% were seen once. Sequencing was performed on cord blood. J is TRBJ1-2 and V is TRBV13; TRBD1 matches 10 bases. The clonotype comes from a newborn girl in good health. The DNA of the CDR3 is TGTGCCAGCAGCTTTGGGACAGGGGATGGCTACACCTTC. Amino acid sequence: CASSFGTGDGYTF.